A single T cell receptor (beta chain) is shown here with its context. Its specificity is not known. The CDR3 covers 14 residues. With V trimmed by 6 bases and J by 7 bases, 6 bases remained unmatched. Germline V CDR1 and CDR2: LNHDA, SQIVND (reference sequence). This sample is drawn from a study of T cells in localized non-small cell lung cancer. Data came from immunoSEQ multiplex PCR; TCRdb stores just in-frame clones and leaves some out. The data contain about 52,000 clones, just over 85% of them seen just once; the ten biggest clones take up about 20%. Overall study results and limits: The highest T cell clonality was in uninvolved adjacent lung, above tumor.

The source material was peripheral blood, sampled before any cancer treatment. The chain joins TRBV19 to TRBJ1-4; 9 nucleotides agree with TRBD1. This clonotype originated in a male donor aged 60 or over with stage III squamous cell lung carcinoma. The CDR3 DNA sequence: TGTGCCAGTAGAGAGACAGGGGGTGGTGAAAAACTGTTTTTT. The encoded protein is CASRETGGGEKLFF.